Below, 17 T cell receptor beta chains from the same sample are listed, as sequenced in a study of cytomegalovirus exposure and HLA in healthy donors. In the PCR, 60 Vbeta and 13 Jbeta primers were used. Produced via immunoSEQ multiplex PCR; TCRdb's table is partial and in-frame only. The data show under 130,000 clones, with 76% seen just once and approximately 8.2% held by the top ten. The sample comprised PBMCs. Receptors originate from a man between 40 and 49 years old in good health and CMV-seropositive.

V usage is TRBV6-1 and J usage is TRBJ1-2; no reliable D call. Germline assignment: CDR1 MNHNS and CDR2 SASEGT. V lost 4 bases and J 4 bases, leaving 7 bases between the germline ends. The CDR3 is 12 residues long. The chain's CDR3 is CASSVAFYGYTF. CDR3 sequence (DNA): TGTGCCAGCAGTGTAGCCTTCTATGGCTACACCTTC.

The chain joins TRBV7-2 to TRBJ2-2; TRBD2 agrees at 11 bases. CDR1 and CDR2 from the germline V gene are SGHTA and FQGNSA. V dropped 2 bases and J dropped 5; count of bases not matched to a gene: 1. The CDR3 has 15 residues. This CDR3 is CASSLLAGGTGELFF. CDR3 DNA: TGTGCCAGCAGCTTACTAGCGGGAGGTACCGGGGAGCTGTTTTTT.

V is TRBV15 and J is TRBJ1-1, with D possibly TRBD1 on 5 matching bases. Deletions cut 1 base from V and 4 bases from J, with 16 bases between. This CDR3 spans 16 amino acids. The V gene's germline CDR1 is LNHNV and CDR2 YYDKDF (reference sequence). For the CDR3, the DNA is TGTGCCACCAGCAGAGGCGACGGGGGGGATGGCACTGAAGCTTTCTTT. This encodes CATSRGDGGDGTEAFF. The variable domain in full, with the rest retrieved from reference TRBV15 and TRBJ1-1, is DAMVIQNPRYQVTQFGKPVTLSCSQTLNHNVMYWYQQKSSQAPKLLFHYYDKDFNNEADTPDNFQSRRPNTSFCFLDIRSPGLGDTAMYLCATSRGDGGDGTEAFFGQGTRLTVV.

This rearrangement joins TRBV7-2 to TRBJ2-5, with 8 bases lining up with TRBD2. CDR1 is SGHTA, CDR2 FQGNSA, per germline. V shed 2 bases, J shed 5 bases, and the junction held 13 bases outside the gene matches. This CDR3 has 17 residues. Here the CDR3 DNA reads TGTGCCAGCAGCTTATCCCTTACGGGAGGGGTAGGGGAGACCCAGTACTTC. Its protein product is CASSLSLTGGVGETQYF.

The V call is TRBV10-3, the J call TRBJ2-2; 7 nucleotides align to TRBD1. The trim removed 7 bases at V and 5 bases at J, leaving 4 bases unmatched. The CDR3 has 13 residues. Germline V gives CDR1 ENHRY, CDR2 SYGVKD. CDR3 in amino acids: CAITGTETGELFF. For the CDR3, the DNA is TGTGCCATCACCGGGACAGAGACCGGGGAGCTGTTTTTT.

The rearrangement uses TRBV2 and TRBJ2-5; 9 nucleotides line up with TRBD1. V lost 3 bases and J lost 2; bases outside the gene matches: 7. CDR3 length equals 16 residues. The germline V gene has CDR1 SNHLY and CDR2 FYNNEI. CDR3 in DNA: TGTGCCAGCAGTGAGGCATGGGGGACAGGGCAAGAGACCCAGTACTTC. It specifies CASSEAWGTGQETQYF.

This chain connects TRBV5-6 to TRBJ1-2, with 8 nucleotides matching TRBD1. After removal of 4 bases from V and 2 bases from J, the junction contained 4 bases not matched to a gene. Germline loops: CDR1 SGHDT, CDR2 YYEEEE. CDR3 length: 14 amino acids. In nucleotides, the CDR3 is TGTGCCAGCAGCAGGACAGGGTCGAACTATGGCTACACCTTC. Encoded protein: CASSRTGSNYGYTF.

The V gene is TRBV5-6, the J gene TRBJ1-2; 9 bases line up with TRBD1. From germline, CDR1 is SGHDT and CDR2 YYEEEE. CDR3 length: 14 amino acids. The V segment lost 2 bases and the J segment 8 bases; nucleotides outside the gene matches: 7. Written as DNA, the CDR3 is TGTGCCAGCAGCTTAACAGGGGGCAAGGGGGGCTACACCTTC. Translation gives CASSLTGGKGGYTF.

This chain joins TRBV9 and TRBJ2-2; tentative D call: TRBD2 (5 bases). The V gene lost 0 bases and the J gene lost 3 bases, with 12 bases spanning the gap. Per the germline V gene, CDR1 is SGDLS and CDR2 is YYNGEE. The CDR3 spans 16 residues. CDR3 bases: TGTGCCAGCAGCGTAGTAGCGACATTCGACACCGGGGAGCTGTTTTTT. It codes for CASSVVATFDTGELFF.

The CDR3 region has the DNA TGTGCCAGCAGCTTAGCAGGAGCCTCGCCCTTTGCTTTCTTT. This codes for CASSLAGASPFAFF. The V and J genes are TRBV7-8 and TRBJ1-1; unclear D gene. The CDR3 runs to 14 residues. The V end lost 0 bases, the J end lost 11 bases, and 16 bases lay between the germline ends. Germline lookup yields CDR1 SGHVS and CDR2 FQNEAQ.

The rearrangement uses TRBV7-9 and TRBJ2-1, with a tentative D call TRBD2 (6 bases). The germline V gene encodes CDR1 SEHNR and CDR2 FQNEAQ (reference sequence). Trimming took 1 base from V and 7 from J, leaving 20 bases between them. The CDR3 runs 17 residues. CDR3 sequence reads: CASSLVNTGASGNEQFF. The CDR3 DNA reads as TGTGCCAGCAGCTTAGTTAATACGGGAGCCAGCGGTAATGAGCAGTTCTTC.

The J gene is TRBJ2-7, the V gene TRBV18; 9 nucleotides match TRBD1. The CDR3 has 14 amino acids. V lost 2 bases and J lost 3; bases outside the gene matches: 2. Germline CDR1 reads KGHSH; CDR2 reads LQKENI. As DNA, the CDR3 is TGTGCCAGCTCACCAAGGGACAGGGTCTACGAGCAGTACTTC. Its translation: CASSPRDRVYEQYF.

Of note for this clone: The junction shows a germline mismatch at one end, possibly a read error. V usage is TRBV5-6 and J usage is TRBJ2-3, with D maybe TRBD2 (5 bases). Germline lookup yields CDR1 SGHDT and CDR2 YYEEEE. The CDR3 loop spans 14 amino acids. CDR3 nucleotides: TGTGCCAGCAGCTCCGGACTGAGCACGGATACGCAGTATTTT. Protein sequence: CASSSGLSTDTQYF. The variable domain in full, with the rest retrieved from reference TRBV5-6 and TRBJ2-3, is DAGVTQSPTHLIKTRGQQVTLRCSPKSGHDTVSWYQQALGQGPQFIFQYYEEEERQRGNFPDRFSGHQFPNYSSELNVNALLLGDSALYLCASSSGLSTDTQYFGPGTRLTVL.

This rearrangement joins TRBV28 to TRBJ1-1, with 12 nucleotides matching TRBD1. The length of the CDR3 is 17 residues. Germline values: CDR1 MDHEN, CDR2 SYDVKM. The V and J ends lost 2 bases and 5 bases, in that order; junction bases with no gene match: 9. The CDR3 DNA follows: TGTGCCAGCAGTTTACTGGGGGACAGGGGGCTGTTTACTGAAGCTTTCTTT. Its translation is CASSLLGDRGLFTEAFF.

CDR3 protein: CASSFVAGNTGELFF. In DNA form, the CDR3 reads TGTGCCAGCAGCTTTGTAGCGGGGAACACCGGGGAGCTGTTTTTT. This chain connects TRBV9 to TRBJ2-2; 7 bases are shared with TRBD2. CDR3 length: 15 residues. In germline, CDR1 is SGDLS, CDR2 YYNGEE. The ends lost 4 bases at V and 1 base at J; junction bases unmatched: 4.

In its sample, this clone was seen a few times. The V and J genes are TRBV19 and TRBJ1-2, with D maybe TRBD1 (5 bases). Germline assignment: CDR1 LNHDA and CDR2 SQIVND (reference sequence). V lost 3 bases and J lost 4, with 12 bases in between. CDR3 length: 14 amino acids. CDR3 protein: CASSIKEGTYGYTF. CDR3 in DNA: TGTGCCAGTAGTATCAAGGAGGGGACCTATGGCTACACCTTC.

This rearrangement joins TRBV6-5 to TRBJ2-7; 11 bases are shared with TRBD2. Looked up from germline, CDR1 is MNHEY and CDR2 is SVGAGI. V shed 0 bases, J shed 2 bases, and the junction held 3 bases outside the gene matches. There are 16 residues in the CDR3. The CDR3 DNA is TGTGCCAGCAGTTACTCGACTAGCGGGAAACCCTACGAGCAGTACTTC. Its protein is CASSYSTSGKPYEQYF.